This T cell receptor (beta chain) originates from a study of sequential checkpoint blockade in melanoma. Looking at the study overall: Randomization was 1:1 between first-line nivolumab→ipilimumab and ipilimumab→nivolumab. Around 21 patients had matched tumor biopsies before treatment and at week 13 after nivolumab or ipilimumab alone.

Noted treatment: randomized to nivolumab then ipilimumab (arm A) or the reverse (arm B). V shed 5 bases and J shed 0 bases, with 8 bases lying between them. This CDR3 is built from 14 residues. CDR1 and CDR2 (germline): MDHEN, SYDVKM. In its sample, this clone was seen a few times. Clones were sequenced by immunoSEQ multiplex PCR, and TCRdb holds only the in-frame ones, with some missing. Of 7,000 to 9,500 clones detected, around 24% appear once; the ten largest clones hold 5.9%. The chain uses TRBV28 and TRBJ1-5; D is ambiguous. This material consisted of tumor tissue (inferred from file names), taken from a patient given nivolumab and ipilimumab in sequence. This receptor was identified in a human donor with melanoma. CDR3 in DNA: TGTGCCAGCAGTCCCGCTGATAGCAATCAGCCCCAGCATTTT. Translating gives CASSPADSNQPQHF.